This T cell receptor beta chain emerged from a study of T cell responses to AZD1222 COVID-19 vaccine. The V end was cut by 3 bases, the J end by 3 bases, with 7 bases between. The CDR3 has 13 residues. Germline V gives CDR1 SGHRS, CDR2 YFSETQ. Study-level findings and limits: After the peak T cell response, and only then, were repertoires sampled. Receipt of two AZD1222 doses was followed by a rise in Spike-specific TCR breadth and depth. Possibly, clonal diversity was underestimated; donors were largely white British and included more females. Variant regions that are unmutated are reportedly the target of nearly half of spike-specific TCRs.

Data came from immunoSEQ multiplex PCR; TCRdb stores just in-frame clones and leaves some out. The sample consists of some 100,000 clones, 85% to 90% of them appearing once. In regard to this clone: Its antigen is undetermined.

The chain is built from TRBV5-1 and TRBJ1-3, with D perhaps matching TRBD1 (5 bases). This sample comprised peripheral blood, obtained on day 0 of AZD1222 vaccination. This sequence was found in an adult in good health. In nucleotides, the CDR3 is TGCGCCAGCAGCTCAGGGTTTGGAAACACCATATATTTT. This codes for CASSSGFGNTIYF.